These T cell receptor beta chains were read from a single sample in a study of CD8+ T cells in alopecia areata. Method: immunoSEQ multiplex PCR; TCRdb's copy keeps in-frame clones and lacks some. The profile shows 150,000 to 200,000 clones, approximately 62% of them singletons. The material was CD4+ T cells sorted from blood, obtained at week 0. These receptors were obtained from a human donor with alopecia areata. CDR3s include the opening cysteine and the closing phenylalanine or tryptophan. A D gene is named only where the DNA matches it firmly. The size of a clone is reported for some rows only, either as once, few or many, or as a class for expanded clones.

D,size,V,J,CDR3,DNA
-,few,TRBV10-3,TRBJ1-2,CAISDPYGYTF,TGTGCCATCAGTGACCCCTATGGCTACACCTTC
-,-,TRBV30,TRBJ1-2,CAWRYNQQYGYTF,TGTGCCTGGCGCTACAACCAACAGTATGGCTACACCTTC
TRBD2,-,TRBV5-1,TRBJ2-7,CASSLDGGYEQYF,TGCGCCAGCAGCTTGGACGGGGGGTACGAGCAGTACTTC
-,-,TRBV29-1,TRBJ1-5,CSVAGQLNQPQHF,TGCAGCGTTGCTGGTCAGCTAAATCAGCCCCAGCATTTT
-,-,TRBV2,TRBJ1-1,CASTLDTLTEAFF,TGTGCCAGCACTTTGGACACTCTCACTGAAGCTTTCTTT
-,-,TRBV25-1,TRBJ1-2,CASSEIHIGGYTF,TGTGCCAGCAGTGAAATACACATCGGGGGCTACACCTTC
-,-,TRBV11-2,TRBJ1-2,CASSLDWGPESF,TGTGCCAGCAGCTTGGATTGGGGACCTGAGTCCTTC
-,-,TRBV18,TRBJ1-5,CASSPAGRVNQPQHF,TGTGCCAGCTCACCCGCGGGCAGGGTAAATCAGCCCCAGCATTTT
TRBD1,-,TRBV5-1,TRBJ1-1,CASSFSQGVRTEAFF,TGCGCCAGCAGCTTTTCACAGGGGGTTCGGACTGAAGCTTTCTTT
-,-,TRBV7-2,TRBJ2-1,CASSLRPYNEQFF,TGTGCCAGCAGCTTGCGTCCATACAATGAGCAGTTCTTC
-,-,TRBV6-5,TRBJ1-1,CASSSTGRTEAFF,TGTGCCAGCAGCTCAACAGGGAGAACTGAAGCTTTCTTT
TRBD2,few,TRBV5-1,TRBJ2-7,CASSLAARGGGEQYF,TGCGCCAGCAGCTTGGCGGCCCGGGGGGGCGGTGAGCAGTACTTC
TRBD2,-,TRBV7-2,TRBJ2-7,CASSLATTSGGYEQYF,TGTGCCAGCAGCTTAGCGACAACTAGCGGGGGCTACGAGCAGTACTTC
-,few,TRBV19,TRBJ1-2,CASSIQGPYGYTF,TGTGCCAGTAGTATACAGGGTCCCTATGGCTACACCTTC
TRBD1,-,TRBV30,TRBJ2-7,CAWKQGAHLGEQYF,TGTGCCTGGAAACAGGGGGCGCATCTAGGCGAGCAGTACTTC
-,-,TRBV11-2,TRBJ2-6,CASTQGQMAGANVLTF,TGTGCCAGCACCCAGGGGCAGATGGCTGGGGCCAACGTCCTGACTTTC
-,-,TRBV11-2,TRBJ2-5,CASSLGVQGGRGETQYF,TGTGCCAGCAGCTTAGGGGTCCAGGGTGGACGTGGAGAGACCCAGTACTTC
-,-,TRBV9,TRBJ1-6,CASSVAVGNGSPLHF,TGTGCCAGCAGCGTAGCTGTTGGTAACGGTTCACCCCTCCACTTT